The 21 T cell receptor beta chains given below trace back to one sample, sequenced in a study of shared T cell receptors in the human thymus. Sequenced by immunoSEQ multiplex PCR; TCRdb stores in-frame clones only, minus some. The repertoire holds 700,000 or so clones, 70% to 90% seen once, with around 0.0094% in the top ten. This sample also appeared in a second study, on human thymus T cells.

The specimen sequenced was thymocytes. These receptors were obtained from a girl less than two years old with a congenital heart defect.

The genes are TRBV5-4 and TRBJ2-3; D is perhaps TRBD2 (6 bases). The V end lost 2 bases, the J end lost 3 bases, and 10 bases lay between the germline ends. Germline V gene sequence: CDR1 SGHNT, CDR2 YYREEE (reference sequence). The CDR3 loop spans 14 amino acids. The CDR3 DNA is TGTGCCAGCAGCTTAAATGGGGGGACAGATACGCAGTATTTT. Residues: CASSLNGGTDTQYF.

V is TRBV29-1 and J is TRBJ1-5; D is uncertain. The CDR3 is 15 amino acids. V was clipped by 4 bases and J by 3 bases, with 16 bases between them. CDR1 and CDR2 (germline): SQVTM, ANQGSEA. The CDR3 coding sequence is TGCAGCGTTGCGGTTTCCCCCTTTACCAATCAGCCCCAGCATTTT. Translation: CSVAVSPFTNQPQHF.

The rearrangement uses TRBV5-8 and TRBJ2-7, with 8 nucleotides matching TRBD2. This CDR3 comprises 16 residues. CDR1 and CDR2 from the germline V gene are SGHTS and YDEGEE. With 0 bases clipped from V and 5 bases from J, the junction kept 10 bases outside the gene matches. The CDR3 is CASSLGGLVVINEQYF. The CDR3 DNA sequence: TGTGCCAGCAGCTTGGGGGGACTAGTGGTGATAAACGAGCAGTACTTC.

The chain is built from TRBV7-2 and TRBJ1-1, with unresolved D. Germline CDR1 reads SGHTA; CDR2 reads FQGNSA. V lost 6 bases and J lost 6, with 20 bases in between. There are 15 residues in the CDR3. The CDR3 reads CASSPTSPERPEAFF. DNA of the CDR3: TGTGCCAGCAGTCCCACTTCGCCTGAGAGGCCTGAAGCTTTCTTT.

This clone appeared once. The chain combines TRBV28 with TRBJ1-1; tentative D call: TRBD1 (5 bases). This CDR3 comprises 13 residues. Trimming took 10 bases from V and 2 from J, leaving 14 bases between them. The V gene's germline CDR1 is MDHEN and CDR2 SYDVKM. CDR3 DNA sequence: TGTGCCACCCAGCCGACAGTAAACACTGAAGCTTTCTTT. Amino acids: CATQPTVNTEAFF.

The chain links TRBV6-1 to TRBJ2-3; 7 bases agree with TRBD2. CDR3 length: 20 amino acids. Germline CDR1 is MNHNS and CDR2 is SASEGT. V was pared by 1 base and J by 3 bases, with 19 bases of the junction left unmatched. The CDR3 here is CASSEGGGGSRGIKTDTQYF. The CDR3 DNA is TGTGCCAGCAGTGAAGGCGGGGGAGGGAGTCGCGGGATAAAAACAGATACGCAGTATTTT.

The rearrangement uses TRBV28 and TRBJ1-2; possible D gene TRBD1, 6 bases. The CDR3 extends over 14 amino acids. The V end lost 6 bases, the J end lost 1 base, and 12 bases lay between the germline ends. Germline lookup yields CDR1 MDHEN and CDR2 SYDVKM. CDR3 amino acids: CASSPDRSNYGYTF. The CDR3 DNA reads TGTGCCAGCAGCCCGGACAGAAGTAACTATGGCTACACCTTC.

This sequence joins TRBV5-1 and TRBJ2-6; 9 nucleotides align to TRBD1. V was pared by 5 bases and J by 1 base, with 13 bases of the junction left unmatched. CDR1 and CDR2 from the germline V gene are SGHRS and YFSETQ. The CDR3 runs to 19 residues. CDR3 region: CASSSEDRGTSSGANVLTF. The DNA of the CDR3 is TGCGCCAGCAGTTCCGAGGACAGGGGAACCTCTTCTGGGGCCAACGTCCTGACTTTC.

The genes are TRBV5-6 and TRBJ1-4; perhaps TRBD1 as D (6 bases). The V end was cut by 3 bases, the J end by 8 bases, with 14 bases between. CDR3 length equals 14 residues. CDR1 is SGHDT and CDR2 is YYEEEE in the germline V gene. CDR3 nucleotide sequence: TGTGCCAGCAGCTCTACCTCCCAGGGGGAAAAACTGTTTTTT. Translating gives CASSSTSQGEKLFF. Combining the CDR3 with reference TRBV5-6 and TRBJ1-4 gives the whole variable domain DAGVTQSPTHLIKTRGQQVTLRCSPKSGHDTVSWYQQALGQGPQFIFQYYEEEERQRGNFPDRFSGHQFPNYSSELNVNALLLGDSALYLCASSSTSQGEKLFFGSGTQLSVL.

V gene TRBV5-5 combines with J gene TRBJ2-7; D unresolved. The V gene's germline CDR1 is SGHKS and CDR2 YYEKEE (reference sequence). The CDR3 is 14 residues long. The V end was cut by 4 bases, the J end by 5 bases, with 16 bases between. In DNA, the CDR3 is TGTGCCAGCAGCCCACCGTCCGGTTCCCACGAGCAGTACTTC. As protein: CASSPPSGSHEQYF.

V is TRBV6-4 and J is TRBJ2-2; tentatively, D is TRBD2 (6 bases). This CDR3 region has 15 residues. Trimming shortened V by 6 bases and J by 1 base, and 12 bases separated the two germline ends. Germline V gene sequence: CDR1 MRHNA, CDR2 SNTAGT. This CDR3 reads CASRAPGVNTGELFF. The CDR3 DNA follows: TGTGCCAGCAGGGCCCCGGGGGTGAACACCGGGGAGCTGTTTTTT.

A single count supports this clone. V is TRBV5-6 and J is TRBJ2-7, with a possible D match to TRBD2 (6 bases). V was clipped by 0 bases and J by 0 bases, with 13 bases between them. Germline V gene data show CDR1 as SGHDT and CDR2 as YYEEEE. The CDR3 totals 16 residues. This CDR3 reads CASSLGRGLLSYEQYF. CDR3 coding DNA: TGTGCCAGCAGCTTGGGGAGGGGCCTTCTCTCCTACGAGCAGTACTTC.

This chain uses TRBV30 with TRBJ2-1; a possible D gene is TRBD1 (6 bases). This CDR3 comprises 16 residues. Germline CDR1 reads GTSNPN; CDR2 reads SVGIG (reference sequence). V was cut by 3 bases and J by 3 bases, with 18 bases left in between. The CDR3 spells CAWSRGDTENYNEQFF. CDR3 nucleotides: TGTGCCTGGAGCCGAGGGGACACCGAGAACTACAATGAGCAGTTCTTC.

The rearrangement joins TRBV25-1 to TRBJ2-7, with 8 bases identical to TRBD2. CDR3 length: 14 amino acids. CDR1 and CDR2 (germline): MGHDK, SYGVNS. With 1 base clipped from V and 5 bases from J, the junction kept 4 bases outside the gene matches. The CDR3 DNA reads as TGTGCCAGCAGTGAATCGGGGGGGAAGGACGAGCAGTACTTC. Residues: CASSESGGKDEQYF.

This clone was seen only a few times. The chain uses TRBV23-1 and TRBJ1-2; D unresolved. TRBV23-1 is classed as an ORF, of uncertain function. V lost 7 bases and J lost 2, with 8 bases in between. This CDR3 is built from 12 residues. CDR3 region: CASNGENYGYTF. In nucleotides, the CDR3 is TGCGCCAGCAATGGGGAGAACTATGGCTACACCTTC.

The chain is built from TRBV5-1 and TRBJ2-2; D perhaps matches TRBD2 (6 bases). This CDR3 spans 17 amino acids. The germline V and J ends were trimmed by 0 bases and 0 bases, with 12 bases remaining between them. Germline V CDR1 and CDR2: SGHRS, YFSETQ. CDR3 in amino acids: CASSLAWGVTNTGELFF. CDR3 coding DNA: TGCGCCAGCAGCTTGGCCTGGGGGGTCACGAACACCGGGGAGCTGTTTTTT.

The J gene is TRBJ1-5, the V gene TRBV19, with a possible D match to TRBD1 (5 bases). Trimming shortened V by 5 bases and J by 5 bases, and 25 bases separated the two germline ends. The germline V gene encodes CDR1 LNHDA and CDR2 SQIVND (reference sequence). This CDR3 is 18 amino acids long. CDR3 loop: CASSDAGRWSMLDQPQHF. The CDR3 DNA follows: TGTGCCAGTAGTGACGCGGGACGATGGAGCATGTTGGATCAGCCCCAGCATTTT.

V gene TRBV5-6 combines with J gene TRBJ2-5; D possibly corresponds to TRBD2 (6 bases). Trimming took 0 bases from V and 2 from J, leaving 8 bases between them. CDR1 SGHDT and CDR2 YYEEEE come from the germline V gene. The CDR3 spans 14 residues. This CDR3 reads CASSLGGRQETQYF. The CDR3 DNA sequence: TGTGCCAGCAGCTTGGGGGGGAGGCAAGAGACCCAGTACTTC.

This clone was seen once. The V gene is TRBV4-1, the J gene TRBJ1-2; 9 nucleotides line up with TRBD1. The junction had 19 bases not matched to a gene; V was cut back by 0 bases and J by 5 bases. Germline V gives CDR1 MGHRA, CDR2 YSYEKL. CDR3 length equals 20 residues. CDR3 in DNA: TGCGCCAGCAGCCAAGATTGGATGGAGTCCCCGGGACAGGGCAGGTATGGCTACACCTTC. This sequence encodes CASSQDWMESPGQGRYGYTF.

The chain carries TRBV5-1 and TRBJ1-2; D possibly corresponds to TRBD1 (6 bases). V was pared by 7 bases and J by 4 bases, with 20 bases between. The CDR3 loop spans 15 amino acids. The germline CDR1 and CDR2 sequences are SGHRS and YFSETQ. CDR3 nucleotide sequence: TGCGCCAGCCAAACCTACGAGGGAGGGGGCTATGGCTACACCTTC. Its protein is CASQTYEGGGYGYTF.

The chain has TRBV5-5 and TRBJ1-2, with 7 positions matching TRBD1. With V trimmed by 0 bases and J by 7 bases, 9 bases remained unmatched. The CDR3 extends over 15 amino acids. CDR1 is SGHKS and CDR2 is YYEKEE in the germline V gene (reference sequence). The CDR3 nucleotides are TGTGCCAGCAGCTTGGGGATTCTACAGGGGTCTGGCTACACCTTC. As protein: CASSLGILQGSGYTF.